Below, 26 T cell receptor beta chains from the same sample are listed, as sequenced in a study of T cells after yellow fever vaccination. In TCRdb, the 5' RACE reads were re-called with MiXCR into one record per CDR3 protein. The table records some 240,000 distinct CDR3 sequences, roughly 4.8% of them present only once. The material sequenced was CD4+ T cells sorted from PBMCs, taken on the day of the yellow fever booster vaccination. These receptors came from a man aged 18 to 29 who received the YFV17D yellow fever vaccine.

This clonotype showed up just a few times. The V call is TRBV19, the J call TRBJ1-3; D is ambiguous. There are 14 residues in the CDR3. The V and J ends lost 10 bases and 0 bases respectively, with 13 bases between them. CDR1 and CDR2 from the germline V gene are LNHDA and SQIVND (reference sequence). DNA for the CDR3: TGTGCCATACGACCGGACCTCTCTGGAAACACCATATATTTT. The encoded protein is CAIRPDLSGNTIYF.

This clonotype occurred a few times. This chain links TRBV7-9 with TRBJ1-1; weak D call: TRBD1 (6 bases). The V and J ends lost 2 bases and 7 bases respectively, with 14 bases between them. There are 14 residues in the CDR3. Germline V gene data show CDR1 as SEHNR and CDR2 as FQNEAQ (reference sequence). The CDR3 DNA sequence: TGTGCCAGCAGCTTAAACTCCAGGGGAGTTGAAGCTTTCTTT. This gives the protein CASSLNSRGVEAFF.

This clonotype was recorded a few times. CDR3: CASSSGPARDTQYF. DNA of the CDR3: TGTGCCAGCAGTTCCGGGCCAGCAAGAGATACGCAGTATTTT. The rearrangement uses TRBV28 and TRBJ2-3; D remains unclear. V dropped 4 bases and J dropped 5 bases, with 13 bases sitting between them. CDR3 length: 14 residues. The V gene's germline CDR1 is MDHEN and CDR2 SYDVKM.

This clonotype was observed a few times. The chain links TRBV10-3 to TRBJ1-4; TRBD1 aligns across 8 bases. CDR1 and CDR2 from the germline V gene are ENHRY and SYGVKD. V shed 5 bases, J shed 3 bases, and the junction held 5 bases outside the gene matches. CDR3 length: 15 amino acids. CDR3 region: CAISQYRGANEKLFF. The CDR3 DNA reads as TGTGCCATCAGTCAGTACAGGGGGGCTAATGAAAAACTGTTTTTT.

There are many counts of this clonotype. V gene TRBV28 combines with J gene TRBJ2-7; 9 bases line up with TRBD1. In germline, CDR1 is MDHEN, CDR2 SYDVKM. This CDR3 is 15 amino acids long. V gave up 6 bases and J gave up 5 bases; unmatched junction bases: 11. For the CDR3, the DNA is TGTGCCAGCAGCCCTTCCCGGGACAGGGTCAACGAGCAGTACGTC. Translating it yields CASSPSRDRVNEQYV.

This clonotype was observed at least ten times. V and J are TRBV7-8 and TRBJ2-7; 8 nucleotides match TRBD1. V shed 6 bases and J 2 bases; nucleotides not matched to a gene: 6. The CDR3 has 14 residues. Per the germline V gene, CDR1 is SGHVS and CDR2 is FQNEAQ. The CDR3 nucleotides read TGTGCCAGCAGGGCAGGGACAGGACCCTACGAGCAGTACTTC. As protein: CASRAGTGPYEQYF.

This clonotype was seen many times. This sequence joins TRBV6-5 and TRBJ2-1, with unresolved D. There are 11 residues in the CDR3. Germline-derived CDR1 and CDR2 are MNHEY and SVGAGI. Trimming stripped 4 bases from V and 5 bases from J, with 3 bases between. This CDR3 is CASSSHNEQFF. The CDR3 bases are TGTGCCAGCAGTTCACACAATGAGCAGTTCTTC.

This chain joins TRBV4-2 and TRBJ1-1; perhaps TRBD1 as D (5 bases). Germline V gives CDR1 LGHNA, CDR2 YNFKEQ. CDR3 length: 14 amino acids. Trimming removed 3 bases from V and 3 bases from J, with 11 bases in between. CDR3 sequence reads: CASSQGRDHTEAFF. The CDR3 DNA reads as TGTGCCAGCAGCCAGGGCAGGGACCACACTGAAGCTTTCTTT.

The V gene is TRBV5-1, the J gene TRBJ1-4; D call uncertain. The CDR3 is 14 amino acids. Germline values: CDR1 SGHRS, CDR2 YFSETQ. Trimming pared 0 bases from V and 1 base from J, leaving 4 bases between. The CDR3 DNA reads TGCGCCAGCAGCTTGGGGCGAACTAATGAAAAACTGTTTTTT. It yields the protein CASSLGRTNEKLFF.

This clonotype showed up just a few times. The chain has TRBV4-3 and TRBJ1-2, with TRBD1 matching 7 bases. With V trimmed by 5 bases and J by 4 bases, 13 bases remained unmatched. Germline V lookup: CDR1 LGHNA, CDR2 YSLEER. CDR3 length equals 16 residues. The DNA for the CDR3 is TGCGCCAGCAGCGTTAACTACAGGGGAGGGTCCTATGGCTACACCTTC. This gives the protein CASSVNYRGGSYGYTF.

This clonotype was detected a few times. The chain couples TRBV6-5 to TRBJ2-3; 8 nucleotides match TRBD2. This CDR3 comprises 16 residues. V lost 0 bases to trimming and J lost 6 bases; unmatched junction nucleotides: 8. Germline V CDR1 and CDR2: MNHEY, SVGAGI. The CDR3 DNA sequence: TGTGCCAGCAGTTACTCAGGGCGGGGGGCCGGTGATACGCAGTATTTT. Translation gives CASSYSGRGAGDTQYF.

Only a few counts were recorded for this clonotype. The rearrangement joins TRBV6-2 or TRBV6-3 to TRBJ2-4; a possible D gene is TRBD1 (6 bases). Between the trimmed V and J ends, which lost 5 bases and 6 bases, there was a span of 17 bases. The germline V gene has CDR1 MNHEY and CDR2 SVGEGT. CDR3 length: 15 residues. The CDR3 protein is CASSLPGDIINIQYF. In DNA, the CDR3 is TGTGCCAGCAGTCTCCCCGGGGACATTATAAACATTCAGTACTTC.

The J gene is TRBJ2-5, the V gene TRBV3-1; D may be TRBD1 (5 bases). V lost 0 bases and J lost 5, with 10 bases in between. The CDR3 spans 14 residues. CDR1 and CDR2 (germline): LGHDT, YNNKEL (reference sequence). The DNA of the CDR3 is TGTGCCAGCAGCCAAGACAGGGTACGGGAGACCCAGTACTTC. Translated, it gives CASSQDRVRETQYF.

This clonotype was seen a handful of times. This chain connects TRBV19 to TRBJ2-1; D is possibly TRBD1 (6 bases). Germline-derived CDR1 and CDR2 are LNHDA and SQIVND (reference sequence). This CDR3 comprises 15 residues. V was shortened by 2 bases and J by 5 bases, with 13 bases between the two germline ends. CDR3 sequence: CASSIPTGPHNEQFF. The CDR3 bases are TGTGCCAGTAGTATACCGACAGGCCCCCACAATGAGCAGTTCTTC. Full variable domain (outside the CDR3, taken from reference TRBV19 and TRBJ2-1): DGGITQSPKYLFRKEGQNVTLSCEQNLNHDAMYWYRQDPGQGLRLIYYSQIVNDFQKGDIAEGYSVSREKKESFPLTVTSAQKNPTAFYLCASSIPTGPHNEQFFGPGTRLTVL.

This clonotype has just a few counts. The V and J genes are TRBV25-1 and TRBJ1-3; D ambiguous. Germline assignment: CDR1 MGHDK and CDR2 SYGVNS. The CDR3 spans 15 residues. Trimming took 2 bases from V and 0 from J, leaving 8 bases between them. The chain's CDR3 is CASSEPELSGNTIYF. The CDR3, as DNA: TGTGCCAGCAGTGAACCAGAGCTCTCTGGAAACACCATATATTTT.

This clonotype was recorded many times. The chain recombines TRBV10-3 with TRBJ1-4, with TRBD1 matching over 7 bases. V trimming: 6 bases; J trimming: 3 bases; junction bases outside the gene matches: 4. The CDR3 runs to 14 residues. Germline values: CDR1 ENHRY, CDR2 SYGVKD. CDR3: CAIRSGQSNEKLFF. CDR3 in DNA: TGTGCCATCAGATCGGGACAGTCTAATGAAAAACTGTTTTTT.

This clonotype was seen a few times. The J gene is TRBJ2-7, the V gene TRBV5-1; possibly TRBD1 for D (6 bases). CDR1 SGHRS and CDR2 YFSETQ come from the germline V gene. This CDR3 region has 14 residues. Trimming took off 4 bases at V and 3 bases at J, with 14 bases between the two ends. The CDR3 nucleotides are TGCGCCAGCAGCAGTGACAGGTCAATCTACGAGCAGTACTTC. Translating gives CASSSDRSIYEQYF.

This chain joins TRBV29-1 and TRBJ2-1, with TRBD1 matching over 7 bases. V lost 6 bases and J lost 9; bases outside the gene matches: 14. CDR3 length: 14 residues. The germline V gene encodes CDR1 SQVTM and CDR2 ANQGSEA. The CDR3 sequence: CSVKGQAGLGEQFF. CDR3 coding DNA: TGCAGCGTAAAAGGACAGGCCGGTTTGGGTGAGCAGTTCTTC.

This clonotype has a handful of counts. The chain combines TRBV7-2 with TRBJ1-5; D may be TRBD1 (5 bases). CDR1 SGHTA and CDR2 FQGNSA come from the germline V gene. This CDR3 has 14 amino acids. V dropped 5 bases and J dropped 2 bases, with 10 bases sitting between them. DNA for the CDR3: TGTGCCAGCAGCCGGGACGTGGGCAATCAGCCCCAGCATTTT. Its translation: CASSRDVGNQPQHF.

This clonotype was recorded a few times. The CDR3 bases are TGCAGCGTCGTACAGGGAAGGGATCAGCCCCAGCATTTT. This codes for CSVVQGRDQPQHF. The chain recombines TRBV29-1 with TRBJ1-5; D may be TRBD1 (6 bases). The germline CDR1 and CDR2 sequences are SQVTM and ANQGSEA. There are 13 residues in the CDR3. Trimming left V 6 bases short and J 5 bases short, with 14 bases between.

This clonotype was seen a few times. The chain uses TRBV18 and TRBJ1-1, with D maybe TRBD1 (5 bases). V lost 2 bases, J lost 4 bases, and 14 bases lay in between. CDR1 KGHSH and CDR2 LQKENI come from the germline V gene. CDR3 length: 15 amino acids. The chain's CDR3 is CASSPGASESTEAFF. In nucleotides, the CDR3 is TGTGCCAGCTCACCAGGGGCGTCAGAGAGCACTGAAGCTTTCTTT.

This clonotype was recorded many times. The V call is TRBV18, the J call TRBJ2-7; D gene unclear. Germline CDR1 KGHSH, CDR2 LQKENI. Trimming left V 0 bases short and J 4 bases short, with 10 bases between. The CDR3 is 14 amino acids. This CDR3 is CASSPPSFRYEQYF. In DNA, the CDR3 is TGTGCCAGCTCACCACCAAGTTTCAGGTACGAGCAGTACTTC.

V usage is TRBV5-5 and J usage is TRBJ2-5; 7 bases are shared with TRBD2. Germline assignment: CDR1 SGHKS and CDR2 YYEKEE (reference sequence). The CDR3 is 13 residues long. V lost 5 bases to trimming and J lost 5 bases; unmatched junction nucleotides: 6. CDR3 nucleotide sequence: TGTGCCAGCAGTGGGAGGGGTGAGGAGACCCAGTACTTC. Protein: CASSGRGEETQYF.

CDR3 loop: CASMGVTYEQYF. CDR3 nucleotide sequence: TGTGCTAGTATGGGTGTGACCTACGAGCAGTACTTC. The chain carries TRBV12-5 and TRBJ2-7, with unresolved D. This CDR3 has 12 residues. V gave up 8 bases and J gave up 2 bases, with 10 bases separating them. The germline gives CDR1 LGHNT, CDR2 FRNRAP.

The chain has TRBV7-3 and TRBJ2-7; no clear D. CDR3 length equals 13 residues. Germline values: CDR1 SGHTA, CDR2 FQGTGA. V lost 3 bases, J lost 5 bases, and 11 bases lay in between. The CDR3 DNA reads TGTGCCAGCAGCTTTGGCGGCGCTGACGAGCAGTACTTC. As protein: CASSFGGADEQYF.

This clonotype was counted only a few times. This chain connects TRBV7-2 to TRBJ2-2; D perhaps matches TRBD2 (5 bases). Trimming left V 4 bases short and J 1 base short, with 7 bases between. The CDR3 extends over 14 amino acids. The germline V gene has CDR1 SGHTA and CDR2 FQGNSA. The CDR3 sequence: CASSSSGNTGELFF. As DNA, the CDR3 is TGTGCCAGCAGCTCCAGCGGGAACACCGGGGAGCTGTTTTTT. The variable domain in full, with the rest retrieved from reference TRBV7-2 and TRBJ2-2, is GAGVSQSPSNKVTEKGKDVELRCDPISGHTALYWYRQSLGQGLEFLIYFQGNSAPDKSGLPSDRFSAERTGGSVSTLTIQRTQQEDSAVYLCASSSSGNTGELFFGEGSRLTVL.